This is a list of T cell receptor beta chains from one sample in a study of T cells in Graves' hyperthyroidism and ophthalmopathy. TCRdb analysed the multiplex PCR reads with MiXCR anew, one entry per CDR3 protein. Among approximately 260,000 distinct CDR3 sequences listed, roughly 15% were seen once. Sample: blood. All receptors derive from a woman between 45 and 65 years old with Graves' hyperthyroidism that later progressed to Graves' ophthalmopathy. Both conserved end residues are part of each CDR3. D genes are given only for firm matches. The listing skips clone size in some rows; elsewhere it reads once, few, many or a size class.

TRBJ2-5 TRBV19 - 14 - TGTGCCAGTAGAAGAGCAGGGTTCGGTGAGACCCAGTACTTC CASRRAGFGETQYF
TRBJ1-3 TRBV27 - 15 - TGTGCCAGCAGTTTAAACAGGATGCTCGGAAACACCATATATTTT CASSLNRMLGNTIYF
TRBJ1-4 TRBV15 few 15 - TGTGCCACCAGCGGCTACAGGGACATTAATGAAAAACTGTTTTTT CATSGYRDINEKLFF
TRBJ2-1 TRBV6-5 - 14 - TGTGCCAGCAGTTGGAGGGTCTCCGCCGATGAGCAGTTCTTC CASSWRVSADEQFF
TRBJ1-2 TRBV9 - 16 TRBD1 TGTGCCAGCAGCCCCCGGAAGGACAGGCTCGACTATGGCTACACCTTC CASSPRKDRLDYGYTF
TRBJ1-6 TRBV9 few 15 TRBD1 TGTGCCAGCAGCCCGAGGACAGGGCTGAATTCACCCCTCCACTTT CASSPRTGLNSPLHF
TRBJ1-6 TRBV20-1 many 13 - TGCAGTGCTAATCAGGGGATTAATTCACCCCTCCACTTT CSANQGINSPLHF
TRBJ2-1 TRBV24-1 many 15 TRBD1 TGTGCCACCAGTTTAACAGGGGAGACCTACAATGAGCAGTTCTTC CATSLTGETYNEQFF
TRBJ2-3 TRBV11-3 few 18 TRBD1 TGTGCCAGCAGCCCAGAGGGGAGCGGGACAGGGGGCTCTGATACGCAGTATTTT CASSPEGSGTGGSDTQYF
TRBJ1-1 TRBV19 many 14 TRBD1 TGTGCCAGTAGGGGCCGGGACAGAAACACTGAAGCTTTCTTT CASRGRDRNTEAFF
TRBJ2-3 TRBV30 many 15 TRBD1 TGTGCCTGGAGTGTAGGGACAGGGCTCGCAGATACGCAGTATTTT CAWSVGTGLADTQYF
TRBJ1-3 TRBV7-2 - 17 TRBD1 TGTGCCAGCAGCTCTGACCGGGACAGGGTGCGGGGAAACACCATATATTTT CASSSDRDRVRGNTIYF
TRBJ2-3 TRBV30 once 16 - TGTGCCTGGAGTGTTTCAGGGGTTGGGAGCACAGATACGCAGTATTTT CAWSVSGVGSTDTQYF
TRBJ1-1 TRBV3-1 many 14 - TGTGCCAGCAGCCAAGTTATAGGAAACACTGAAGCTTTCTTT CASSQVIGNTEAFF
TRBJ2-1 TRBV20-1 few 14 - TGCAGTGCTAGATCCCGGAACCCCTACAATGAGCAGTTCTTC CSARSRNPYNEQFF
TRBJ2-1 TRBV12-3/TRBV12-4 many 13 - TGTGCCAGCAGCTCATTTTCAGTCGATGAGCAGTTCTTC CASSSFSVDEQFF
TRBJ2-7 TRBV9 few 15 TRBD1 TGTGCCAGCAGCCCTGACAGGGCGTTCTCCTACGAGCAGTACTTC CASSPDRAFSYEQYF
TRBJ2-1 TRBV25-1 many 14 TRBD2 TGTGCCAGCAGTGCAAGCGGGAGAACCAATGAGCAGTTCTTC CASSASGRTNEQFF
TRBJ1-2 TRBV9 - 16 TRBD1 TGTGCCAGCAGCCCTCATGGGGGACAGGGCCACTATGGCTACACCTTC CASSPHGGQGHYGYTF
TRBJ2-7 TRBV6-1 many 13 - TGTGCCAGCAGGGGGGGACAGACCTACGAGCAGTACTTC CASRGGQTYEQYF
TRBJ2-6 TRBV6-1 - 20 - TGTGCCAGCAGTTCGGGGACAACTAGTTTGGGGCTCTCTGGGGCCAACGTCCTGACTTTC CASSSGTTSLGLSGANVLTF
TRBJ2-7 TRBV6-5 few 15 TRBD1 TGTGCCAGCAGCTTTGACGGGACAGGGGGAGTGGAGCAGTACTTC CASSFDGTGGVEQYF
TRBJ1-1 TRBV12-3/TRBV12-4 many 13 - TGTGCCAGCAGTGCCACGAGGGGGACTGAAGCTTTCTTT CASSATRGTEAFF
TRBJ2-2 TRBV28 many 13 - TGTGCCAGCACCCGGCGTGGTGGGGGGGAGCTGTTTTTT CASTRRGGGELFF
TRBJ1-1 TRBV28 many 12 - TGTGCCAGCAGTTTCGTTAGCTCTGAAGCTTTCTTT CASSFVSSEAFF
TRBJ1-2 TRBV2 many 13 - TGTGCCAGCAGTGACAGGGTGGAGGATGGCTACACCTTC CASSDRVEDGYTF
TRBJ1-5 TRBV20-1 - 13 - TGCAGTGCTGTCAGGGTTGGCAATCAGCCCCAGCATTTT CSAVRVGNQPQHF
TRBJ2-2 TRBV6-1 - 11 - TGTGCCAGCTGTCTGCCCGGGGAGCTGTTTTTT CASCLPGELFF
TRBJ1-2 TRBV20-1 many 12 - TGCAGTGCTCCAGGGCAGTCGCATGGCTACACCTTC CSAPGQSHGYTF
TRBJ1-4 TRBV11-2 few 13 TRBD1 TGTGCCAGCAGCGGGGACAGGGCGGGAAAACTGTTTTTT CASSGDRAGKLFF
TRBJ2-3 TRBV27 few 13 - TGTGCCAGCAGTTTATCGGAGCGAGATACGCAGTATTTT CASSLSERDTQYF
TRBJ2-3 TRBV19 - 14 - TGTGCCAGTAGTATATGGGAACAGTCAGATACGCAGTATTTT CASSIWEQSDTQYF
TRBJ1-2 TRBV2 many 16 - TGTGCCAGCAGTGAAGGGTTGACAGCAGCTAACTATGGCTACACCTTC CASSEGLTAANYGYTF
TRBJ2-1 TRBV6-5 many 13 - TGTGCCAGCAGTTCCTCGAGGGAGAATGAGCAGTTCTTC CASSSSRENEQFF
TRBJ2-1 TRBV3-1 - 16 TRBD2 TGTGCCAGCAGCCAAGAAGCTAGCGGGAGGTACAATGAGCAGTTCTTC CASSQEASGRYNEQFF
TRBJ2-5 TRBV30 - 17 TRBD2 TGTGCCTGGAGTGATGCTAGTCGGGGGGGAGATCAAGAGACCCAGTACTTC CAWSDASRGGDQETQYF
TRBJ1-1 TRBV5-1 many 16 TRBD1 TGCGCCAGCAGCTTGGCCTTCGGGACAGGGAACACTGAAGCTTTCTTT CASSLAFGTGNTEAFF
TRBJ2-1 TRBV12-5 many 22 - TGTGCTAGTGCCCTTTTGGTAATAGCCGGGACGGGGGAAGGTTCCATCTACAATGAGCAGTTCTTC CASALLVIAGTGEGSIYNEQFF
TRBJ1-1 TRBV20-1 few 15 - TGCAGTGCTAGAGCCAGGACAGCAAGGGAGTGGGAAGCTTTCTTT CSARARTAREWEAFF
TRBJ1-2 TRBV19 few 14 TRBD1 TGTGCCAGTAGGGACCGGGACAGGTCCTATGGCTACACCTTC CASRDRDRSYGYTF
TRBJ2-5 TRBV15 many 15 - TGTGCCACCAGCAGAGAGAAGCGACTCCAAGAGACCCAGTACTTC CATSREKRLQETQYF
TRBJ2-1 TRBV7-2 many 13 - TGTGCCAGCAGCTTGACGAACCAGTTTGAGCAGTTCTTC CASSLTNQFEQFF
TRBJ2-5 TRBV28 many 16 TRBD2 TGTGCCAGCAGTTTAGCGGGACTAACAATGGGAGAGACCCAGTACTTC CASSLAGLTMGETQYF
TRBJ2-1 TRBV20-1 many 10 - TGCAGTGCTAAGAACAATGAGCAGTTCTTC CSAKNNEQFF
TRBJ2-7 TRBV2 many 14 - TGTGCCAGCAAAACGGCCCCACGGGACTACGAGCAGTACTTC CASKTAPRDYEQYF
TRBJ1-4 TRBV5-1 once 14 TRBD1 TGCGCCAGCAGCTACGGACAGGGCGATGAAAAACTGTTTTTT CASSYGQGDEKLFF
TRBJ1-1 TRBV9 many 14 - TGTGCCAGCAGCCCCCTGGGGACCAGCCCTGAAGCTTTCTTT CASSPLGTSPEAFF
TRBJ1-2 TRBV3-1 - 13 - TGTGCCAGCAGCCGCGGGGGGCTTTATGGCTACACCTTC CASSRGGLYGYTF
TRBJ1-5 TRBV4-1 many 15 - TGCGCCAGCAGCCAAGGCGTACTAGGGTCTCAGCCCCAGCATTTT CASSQGVLGSQPQHF
TRBJ1-1 TRBV5-5 many 13 - TGTGCCAGCAGCTCCAGGGTAAACACTGAAGCTTTCTTT CASSSRVNTEAFF
TRBJ2-1 TRBV19 - 16 - TGTGCCAGTAGTATTAACGGGGGGCTCTCCTACAATGAGCAGTTCTTC CASSINGGLSYNEQFF
TRBJ2-7 TRBV5-1 - 15 - TGCGCCAGCAGCTTGGCCCTCGTACAGGGTGCCGAGCAGTACTTC CASSLALVQGAEQYF
TRBJ2-5 TRBV7-2 few 18 TRBD2 TGTGCCAGCAGCCAAGGGACTAGCGGGAGGTCCTGGGGAGAGACCCAGTACTTC CASSQGTSGRSWGETQYF
TRBJ2-6 TRBV28 few 20 TRBD1 TGTGCCAGCAGTTCTCCCCGGGACAGGATCTACAATTCTGGGGCCAACGTCCTGACTTTC CASSSPRDRIYNSGANVLTF
TRBJ2-3 TRBV10-3 - 15 - TGTGCCATCAGTGAGTCGCCCGGGGTCACAGATACGCAGTATTTT CAISESPGVTDTQYF
TRBJ1-6 TRBV2 many 13 - TGTGCCAGCAGTGAATCCTTAGGTTCACCCCTCCACTTT CASSESLGSPLHF
TRBJ2-2 TRBV20-1 - 13 - TGCAGTGCTAGTCAGCTGAACACCGGGGAGCTGTTTTTT CSASQLNTGELFF
TRBJ2-1 TRBV18 many 13 - TGTGCCAGCTCACCACGTGGTTTAGATGAGCAGTTCTTC CASSPRGLDEQFF
TRBJ2-1 TRBV7-9 many 15 - TGTGCCAGCAGCTTAGAGGGTAGCTCCTACAATGAGCAGTTCTTC CASSLEGSSYNEQFF
TRBJ1-1 TRBV11-2 many 16 - TGTGCCAGCAGCCCCACACCACCACGGCAGGCGTCTAGAGCTTTCTTT CASSPTPPRQASRAFF